Listed below are T cell receptor beta chains from one sample, sequenced in a study of technical replicates of blood from several donors. Assay: immunoSEQ multiplex PCR; the TCRdb copy retains only in-frame clones and omits some. The table includes roughly 80,000 clones, about 91% detected once. Sequencing was carried out using T cells isolated from PBMCs. The source is a human donor in good health. Both conserved end residues are part of each CDR3. The order of the fields is CDR3 DNA, CDR3 protein, D gene, J gene, V gene, clone size. The D gene is left open where the match is weak. The listing skips clone size in some rows; elsewhere it reads once, few, many or a size class.

cdr3_nt: TGTGCCAGCAGCTTAAACATCGGGGAGCTGTTTTTT
cdr3_aa: CASSLNIGELFF
d_call: NA
j_call: TRBJ2-2
v_call: TRBV7-9
clone_size: NA

cdr3_nt: TGTGCCATCAGTGAGGGACACATGAACACTGAAGCTTTCTTT
cdr3_aa: CAISEGHMNTEAFF
d_call: NA
j_call: TRBJ1-1
v_call: TRBV10-3
clone_size: NA

cdr3_nt: TGTGCCAGCAGCTCTAAAGGGGGGGAGAACACCGGGGAGCTGTTTTTT
cdr3_aa: CASSSKGGENTGELFF
d_call: NA
j_call: TRBJ2-2
v_call: TRBV21-1
clone_size: NA

cdr3_nt: TGTGCCAGCAGCTTAGAGGGGAATGCCTACAATGAGCAGTTCTTC
cdr3_aa: CASSLEGNAYNEQFF
d_call: NA
j_call: TRBJ2-1
v_call: TRBV7-2
clone_size: NA

cdr3_nt: TGTGCCAGCAGCCACGGGGAGCCTCTACGCGAGCAGTACTTC
cdr3_aa: CASSHGEPLREQYF
d_call: NA
j_call: TRBJ2-7
v_call: TRBV13
clone_size: NA

cdr3_nt: TGTGCCAGTAGTGGCGGGCTTCTCTACGAGCAGTACTTC
cdr3_aa: CASSGGLLYEQYF
d_call: NA
j_call: TRBJ2-7
v_call: TRBV19
clone_size: NA

cdr3_nt: TGTGCCAGCAGCTACGGGGGACTAACTACCTACGAGCAGTACTTC
cdr3_aa: CASSYGGLTTYEQYF
d_call: TRBD2
j_call: TRBJ2-7
v_call: TRBV11-2
clone_size: NA

cdr3_nt: TGTGCCAGCAGCTTGGTTGGCGGGAGTGTCGATGAGCAGTTCTTC
cdr3_aa: CASSLVGGSVDEQFF
d_call: TRBD2
j_call: TRBJ2-1
v_call: TRBV5-4
clone_size: NA

cdr3_nt: TGTGCCAGCAAAGGGGCTAATCAGCCCCAGCATTTT
cdr3_aa: CASKGANQPQHF
d_call: NA
j_call: TRBJ1-5
v_call: TRBV28
clone_size: NA

cdr3_nt: TGCGCCAGCAGCCAGACCGGGACAGGGGCCTACGAGCAGTACTTC
cdr3_aa: CASSQTGTGAYEQYF
d_call: TRBD1
j_call: TRBJ2-7
v_call: TRBV4-1
clone_size: NA

cdr3_nt: TGCAGCGTTGGACAGGGAGAAAACACCATATATTTT
cdr3_aa: CSVGQGENTIYF
d_call: TRBD1
j_call: TRBJ1-3
v_call: TRBV29-1
clone_size: NA

cdr3_nt: TGTGCCAGCAGCCCACGGACAGGACTATCTGGAAACACCATATATTTT
cdr3_aa: CASSPRTGLSGNTIYF
d_call: TRBD1
j_call: TRBJ1-3
v_call: TRBV9
clone_size: once

cdr3_nt: TGTGCCAGCAACCCTAGCGGGAGAACAGATACGCAGTATTTT
cdr3_aa: CASNPSGRTDTQYF
d_call: TRBD2
j_call: TRBJ2-3
v_call: TRBV6-6
clone_size: NA

cdr3_nt: TGCAGCGTTGGGGGGACTTCTAGCGGGATCACAGATACGCAGTATTTT
cdr3_aa: CSVGGTSSGITDTQYF
d_call: TRBD2
j_call: TRBJ2-3
v_call: TRBV29-1
clone_size: NA

cdr3_nt: TGTGCCAGCAGTCCCGTGGGCCAAGCGGGGCTATTCCAAGAGACCCAGTACTTC
cdr3_aa: CASSPVGQAGLFQETQYF
d_call: TRBD2
j_call: TRBJ2-5
v_call: TRBV28
clone_size: NA

cdr3_nt: TGTGCCAGCAGCAATTCCGGGACAGGGTACGACGGCTACACCTTC
cdr3_aa: CASSNSGTGYDGYTF
d_call: TRBD1
j_call: TRBJ1-2
v_call: TRBV2
clone_size: NA

cdr3_nt: TGTGCCAGTAGCGAAACAGGGTTAAACAATCAGCCCCAGCATTTT
cdr3_aa: CASSETGLNNQPQHF
d_call: NA
j_call: TRBJ1-5
v_call: TRBV19
clone_size: once

cdr3_nt: TGTGCCAGCAGCCCATCTACGGGGAACACTGAAGCTTTCTTT
cdr3_aa: CASSPSTGNTEAFF
d_call: NA
j_call: TRBJ1-1
v_call: TRBV7-9
clone_size: few

cdr3_nt: TGTGCCAGCAGTTTGAACAGGGAGGAGCAGTACTTC
cdr3_aa: CASSLNREEQYF
d_call: NA
j_call: TRBJ2-7
v_call: TRBV6-5
clone_size: NA

cdr3_nt: TGTGCCAGCAGTGACTCGCATGTAGCGGGACGTACAGATACGCAGTATTTT
cdr3_aa: CASSDSHVAGRTDTQYF
d_call: TRBD2
j_call: TRBJ2-3
v_call: TRBV6-4
clone_size: once

cdr3_nt: TGTGCCAGCAGTGAGGGACAGGGTGGAAACACCATATATTTT
cdr3_aa: CASSEGQGGNTIYF
d_call: TRBD1
j_call: TRBJ1-3
v_call: TRBV6-1
clone_size: NA

cdr3_nt: TGCGCCAGCAGCCAAGGGACAGACGCCGGGGAGCTGTTTTTT
cdr3_aa: CASSQGTDAGELFF
d_call: NA
j_call: TRBJ2-2
v_call: TRBV4-1
clone_size: NA

cdr3_nt: TGTGCCAGCAGCCGACAGGGAGCGGGAGCCGGGGAGCTGTTTTTT
cdr3_aa: CASSRQGAGAGELFF
d_call: NA
j_call: TRBJ2-2
v_call: TRBV7-3
clone_size: once

cdr3_nt: TGTGCCAGCAGTTCCTATCGAAGTCACTACGAGCAGTACTTC
cdr3_aa: CASSSYRSHYEQYF
d_call: NA
j_call: TRBJ2-7
v_call: TRBV6-5
clone_size: NA

cdr3_nt: TGCGCCAGTGACAGGGATAGGAATCAGCCCCAGCATTTT
cdr3_aa: CASDRDRNQPQHF
d_call: TRBD1
j_call: TRBJ1-5
v_call: TRBV10-2
clone_size: NA